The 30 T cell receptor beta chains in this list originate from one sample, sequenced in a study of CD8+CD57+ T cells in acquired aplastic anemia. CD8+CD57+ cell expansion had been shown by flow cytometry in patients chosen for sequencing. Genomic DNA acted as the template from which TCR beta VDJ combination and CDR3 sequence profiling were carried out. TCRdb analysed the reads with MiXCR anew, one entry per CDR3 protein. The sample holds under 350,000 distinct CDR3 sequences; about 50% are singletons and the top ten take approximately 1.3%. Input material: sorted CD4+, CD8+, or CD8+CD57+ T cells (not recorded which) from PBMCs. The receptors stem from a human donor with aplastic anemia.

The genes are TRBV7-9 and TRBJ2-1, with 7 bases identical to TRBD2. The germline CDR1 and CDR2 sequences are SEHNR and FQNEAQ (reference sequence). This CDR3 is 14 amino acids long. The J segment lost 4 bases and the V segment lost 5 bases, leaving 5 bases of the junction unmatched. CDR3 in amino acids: CASSRGVNYNEQFF. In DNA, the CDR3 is TGTGCCAGCAGCCGGGGGGTTAATTACAATGAGCAGTTCTTC.

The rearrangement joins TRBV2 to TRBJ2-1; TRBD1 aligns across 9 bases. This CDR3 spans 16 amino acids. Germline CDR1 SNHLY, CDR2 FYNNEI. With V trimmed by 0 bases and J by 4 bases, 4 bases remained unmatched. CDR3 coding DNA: TGTGCCAGCAGTGAAGCGCTGGACAGGGGTTACAATGAGCAGTTCTTC. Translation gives CASSEALDRGYNEQFF.

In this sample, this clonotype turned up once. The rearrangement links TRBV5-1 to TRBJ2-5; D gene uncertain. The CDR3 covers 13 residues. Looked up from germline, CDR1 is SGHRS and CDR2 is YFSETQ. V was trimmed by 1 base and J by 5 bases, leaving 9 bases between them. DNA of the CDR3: TGCGCCAGCAGCTTGAGCGTGGGGGAGACCCAGTACTTC. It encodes CASSLSVGETQYF.

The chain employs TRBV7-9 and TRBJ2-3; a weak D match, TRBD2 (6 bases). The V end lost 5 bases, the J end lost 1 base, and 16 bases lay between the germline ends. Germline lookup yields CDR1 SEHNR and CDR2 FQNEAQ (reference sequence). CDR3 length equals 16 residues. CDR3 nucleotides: TGTGCCAGCAGCCCCGGCGGGATGGGTGGCACAGATACGCAGTATTTT. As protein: CASSPGGMGGTDTQYF.

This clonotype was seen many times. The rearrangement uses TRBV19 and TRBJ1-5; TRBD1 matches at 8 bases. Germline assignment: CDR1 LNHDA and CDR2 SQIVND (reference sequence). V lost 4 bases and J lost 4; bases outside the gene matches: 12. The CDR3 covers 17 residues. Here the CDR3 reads CASSTQSQGARNQPQHF. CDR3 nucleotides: TGTGCCAGTAGTACTCAATCTCAGGGGGCGCGTAATCAGCCCCAGCATTTT.

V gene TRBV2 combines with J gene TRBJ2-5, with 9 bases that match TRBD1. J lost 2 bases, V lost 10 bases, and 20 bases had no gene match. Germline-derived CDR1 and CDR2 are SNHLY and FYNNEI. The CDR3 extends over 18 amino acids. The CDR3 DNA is TGTGCCACCTCGACCGGGACAGGGCTCCTCCCGCAGCAAGAGACCCAGTACTTC. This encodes CATSTGTGLLPQQETQYF.

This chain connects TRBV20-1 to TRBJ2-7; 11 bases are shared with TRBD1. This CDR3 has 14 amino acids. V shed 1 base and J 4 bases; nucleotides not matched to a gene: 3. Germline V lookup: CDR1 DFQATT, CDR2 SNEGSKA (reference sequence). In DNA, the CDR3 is TGCAGTGCTAGAGGGACAGGGGGCGCGTACGAGCAGTACTTC. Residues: CSARGTGGAYEQYF.

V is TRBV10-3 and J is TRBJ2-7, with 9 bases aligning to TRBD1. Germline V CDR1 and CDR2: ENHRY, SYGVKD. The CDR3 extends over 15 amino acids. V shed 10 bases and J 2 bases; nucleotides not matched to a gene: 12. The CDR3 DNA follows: TGTGCCACCCGGACAGGGGCCACTAAACCCTACGAGCAGTACTTC. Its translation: CATRTGATKPYEQYF.

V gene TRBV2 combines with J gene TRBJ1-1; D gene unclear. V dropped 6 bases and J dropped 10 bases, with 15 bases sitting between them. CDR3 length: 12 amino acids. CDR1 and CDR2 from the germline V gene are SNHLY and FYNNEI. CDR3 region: CASRRLSLSAFF. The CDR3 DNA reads TGTGCCAGCAGACGACTTTCGTTGTCAGCTTTCTTT.

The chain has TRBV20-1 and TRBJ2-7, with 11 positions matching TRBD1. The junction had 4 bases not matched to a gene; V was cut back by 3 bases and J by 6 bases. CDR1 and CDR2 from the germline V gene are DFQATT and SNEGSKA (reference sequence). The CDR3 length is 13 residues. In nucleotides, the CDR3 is TGCAGTGCTAGTAGGACAGGGGGCGGCGAGCAGTACTTC. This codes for CSASRTGGGEQYF.

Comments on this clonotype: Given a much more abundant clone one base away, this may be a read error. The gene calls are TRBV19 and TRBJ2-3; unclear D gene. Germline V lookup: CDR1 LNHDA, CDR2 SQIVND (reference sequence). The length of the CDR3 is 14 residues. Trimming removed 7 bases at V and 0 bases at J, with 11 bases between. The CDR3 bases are TGTGCCAGTACCAGAAGGGCCAGCACAGATACGCAGTATTTT. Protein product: CASTRRASTDTQYF. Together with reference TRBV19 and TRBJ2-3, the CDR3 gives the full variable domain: DGGITQSPKYLFRKEGQNVTLSCEQNLNHDAMYWYRQDPGQGLRLIYYSQIVNDFQKGDIAEGYSVSREKKESFPLTVTSAQKNPTAFYLCASTRRASTDTQYFGPGTRLTVL.

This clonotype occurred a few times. CDR3 sequence: CATGVRNQETQYF. CDR3 in DNA: TGTGCCACCGGGGTACGGAACCAAGAGACCCAGTACTTC. This rearrangement joins TRBV24-1 to TRBJ2-5; D not resolved. The CDR3 length is 13 residues. Germline loops: CDR1 KGHDR, CDR2 SFDVKD. V was clipped by 9 bases and J by 0 bases, with 10 bases between them.

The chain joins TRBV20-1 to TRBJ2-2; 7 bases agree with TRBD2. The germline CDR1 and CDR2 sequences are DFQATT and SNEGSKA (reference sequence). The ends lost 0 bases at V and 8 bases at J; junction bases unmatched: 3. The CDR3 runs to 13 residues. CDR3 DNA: TGCAGTGCTAGAGATTTACTAGCGGGGGAGCTGTTTTTT. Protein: CSARDLLAGELFF.

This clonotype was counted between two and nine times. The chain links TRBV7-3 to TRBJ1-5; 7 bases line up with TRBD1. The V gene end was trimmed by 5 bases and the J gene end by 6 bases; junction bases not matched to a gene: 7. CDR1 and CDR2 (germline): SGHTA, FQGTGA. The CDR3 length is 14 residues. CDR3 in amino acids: CASSTAGGGQPQHF. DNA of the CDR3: TGTGCCAGCAGCACGGCAGGGGGGGGTCAGCCCCAGCATTTT.

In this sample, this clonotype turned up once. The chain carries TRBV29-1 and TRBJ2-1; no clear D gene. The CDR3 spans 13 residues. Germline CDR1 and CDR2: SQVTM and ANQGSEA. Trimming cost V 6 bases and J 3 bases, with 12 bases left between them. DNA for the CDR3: TGCAGCGTCGGAATCGTCCGCTACAATGAGCAGTTCTTC. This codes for CSVGIVRYNEQFF.

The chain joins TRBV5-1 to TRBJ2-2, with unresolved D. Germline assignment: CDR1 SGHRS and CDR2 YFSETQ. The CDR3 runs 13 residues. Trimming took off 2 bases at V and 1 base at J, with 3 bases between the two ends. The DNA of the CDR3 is TGCGCCAGCAGCTTATTGAACACCGGGGAGCTGTTTTTT. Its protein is CASSLLNTGELFF. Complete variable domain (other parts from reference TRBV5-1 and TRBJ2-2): KAGVTQTPRYLIKTRGQQVTLSCSPISGHRSVSWYQQTPGQGLQFLFEYFSETQRNKGNFPGRFSGRQFSNSRSEMNVSTLELGDSALYLCASSLLNTGELFFGEGSRLTVL.

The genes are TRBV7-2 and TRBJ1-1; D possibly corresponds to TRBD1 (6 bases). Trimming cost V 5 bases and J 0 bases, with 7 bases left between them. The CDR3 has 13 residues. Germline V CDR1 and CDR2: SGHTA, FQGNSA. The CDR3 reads CASSGGLNTEAFF. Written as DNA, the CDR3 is TGTGCCAGCAGCGGGGGGCTGAACACTGAAGCTTTCTTT. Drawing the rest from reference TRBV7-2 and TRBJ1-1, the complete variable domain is GAGVSQSPSNKVTEKGKDVELRCDPISGHTALYWYRQSLGQGLEFLIYFQGNSAPDKSGLPSDRFSAERTGGSVSTLTIQRTQQEDSAVYLCASSGGLNTEAFFGQGTRLTVV.

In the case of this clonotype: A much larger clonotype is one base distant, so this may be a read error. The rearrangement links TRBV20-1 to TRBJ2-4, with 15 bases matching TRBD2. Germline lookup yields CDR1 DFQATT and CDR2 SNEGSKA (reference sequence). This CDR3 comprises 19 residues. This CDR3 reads CSARPTGTSGGLAKTIQYF. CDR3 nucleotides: TGCAGTGCTAGACCCACCGGGACTAGCGGGGGGTTAGCCAAAACCATTCAGTACTTC.

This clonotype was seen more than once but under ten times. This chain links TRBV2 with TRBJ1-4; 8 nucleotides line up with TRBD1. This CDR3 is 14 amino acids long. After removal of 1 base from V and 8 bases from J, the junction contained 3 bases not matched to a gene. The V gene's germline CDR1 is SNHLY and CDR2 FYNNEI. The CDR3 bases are TGTGCCAGCAGTGAAGGGACAGGGAACGAAAAACTGTTTTTT. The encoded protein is CASSEGTGNEKLFF.

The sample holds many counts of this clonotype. The CDR3, as DNA: TGTGCCAGCAGCCCGGGCCTACGAGACACTGAAGCTTTCTTT. This encodes CASSPGLRDTEAFF. This chain joins TRBV3-1 and TRBJ1-1; no firm D call. Germline V gene lookup returns CDR1 LGHDT and CDR2 YNNKEL (reference sequence). The CDR3 is 14 residues long. Trimming cost V 4 bases and J 3 bases, with 12 bases left between them.

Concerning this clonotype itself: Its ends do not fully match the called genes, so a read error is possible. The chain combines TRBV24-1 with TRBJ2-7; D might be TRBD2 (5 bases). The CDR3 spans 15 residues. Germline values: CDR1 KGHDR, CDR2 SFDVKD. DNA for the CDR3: TGTGCCACCAGTGATTTCGAGGGCTGGCGCTCGACGCAGTACTTT. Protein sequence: CATSDFEGWRSTQYF.

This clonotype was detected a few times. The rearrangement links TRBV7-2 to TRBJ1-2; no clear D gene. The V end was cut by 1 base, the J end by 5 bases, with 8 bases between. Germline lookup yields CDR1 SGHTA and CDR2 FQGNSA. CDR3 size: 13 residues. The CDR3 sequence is CASSLDRKYGYTF. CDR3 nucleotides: TGTGCCAGCAGCTTAGACAGAAAGTATGGCTACACCTTC.

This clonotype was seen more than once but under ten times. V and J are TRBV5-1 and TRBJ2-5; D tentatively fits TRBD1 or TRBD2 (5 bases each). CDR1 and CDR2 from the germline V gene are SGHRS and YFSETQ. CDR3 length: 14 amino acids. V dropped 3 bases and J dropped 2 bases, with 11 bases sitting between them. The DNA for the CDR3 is TGCGCCAGCAGCTGGGGGTACAGACAAGAGACCCAGTACTTC. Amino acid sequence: CASSWGYRQETQYF.

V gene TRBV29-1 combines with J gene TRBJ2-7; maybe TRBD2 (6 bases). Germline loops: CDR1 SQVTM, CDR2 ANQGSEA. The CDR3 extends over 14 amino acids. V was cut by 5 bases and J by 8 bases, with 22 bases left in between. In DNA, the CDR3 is TGCAGCGTTAGCACCGGGACTTCACACGCCAAGCAGTACTTC. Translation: CSVSTGTSHAKQYF.

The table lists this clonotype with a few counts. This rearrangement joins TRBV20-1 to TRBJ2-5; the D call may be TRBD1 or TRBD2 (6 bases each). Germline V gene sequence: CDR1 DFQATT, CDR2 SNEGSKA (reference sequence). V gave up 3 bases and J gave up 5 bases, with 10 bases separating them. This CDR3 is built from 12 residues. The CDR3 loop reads CSASRGHETQYF. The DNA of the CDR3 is TGCAGTGCTAGCCGGGGGCATGAGACCCAGTACTTC.

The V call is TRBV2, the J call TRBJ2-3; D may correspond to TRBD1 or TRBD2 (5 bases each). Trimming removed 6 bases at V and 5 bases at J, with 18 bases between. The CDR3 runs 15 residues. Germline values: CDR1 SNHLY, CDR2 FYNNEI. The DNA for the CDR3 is TGTGCCAGCAGCTCCGGCTTGGGGGAAGGAGATACGCAGTATTTT. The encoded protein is CASSSGLGEGDTQYF.

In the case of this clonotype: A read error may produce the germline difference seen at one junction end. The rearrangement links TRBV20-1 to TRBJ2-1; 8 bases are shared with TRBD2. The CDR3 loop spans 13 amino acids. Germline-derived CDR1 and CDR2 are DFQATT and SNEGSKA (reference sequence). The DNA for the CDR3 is TGCAGTGCTAAGGCGGACGCGGGGGGTAGGGAGATCTTC. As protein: CSAKADAGGREIF.

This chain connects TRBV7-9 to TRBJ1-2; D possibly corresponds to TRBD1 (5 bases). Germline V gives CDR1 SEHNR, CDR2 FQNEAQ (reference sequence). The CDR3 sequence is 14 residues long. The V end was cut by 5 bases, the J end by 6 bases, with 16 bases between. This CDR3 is CASSIQVPLHGYTF. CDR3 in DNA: TGTGCCAGCAGCATACAGGTACCCCTTCATGGCTACACCTTC.

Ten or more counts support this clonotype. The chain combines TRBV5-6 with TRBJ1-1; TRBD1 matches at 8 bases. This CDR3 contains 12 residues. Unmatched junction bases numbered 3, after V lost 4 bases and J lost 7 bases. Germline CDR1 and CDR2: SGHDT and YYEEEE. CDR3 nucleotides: TGTGCCAGCAGCCCCGGACAGGGTGAAGCTTTCTTT. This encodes CASSPGQGEAFF.

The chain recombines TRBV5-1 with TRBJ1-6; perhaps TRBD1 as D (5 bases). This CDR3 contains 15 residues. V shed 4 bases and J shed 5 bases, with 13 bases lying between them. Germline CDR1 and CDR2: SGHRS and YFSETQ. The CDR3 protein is CASSESGGDNSPLHF. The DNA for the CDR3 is TGCGCCAGCAGCGAATCGGGGGGGGATAATTCACCCCTCCACTTT.